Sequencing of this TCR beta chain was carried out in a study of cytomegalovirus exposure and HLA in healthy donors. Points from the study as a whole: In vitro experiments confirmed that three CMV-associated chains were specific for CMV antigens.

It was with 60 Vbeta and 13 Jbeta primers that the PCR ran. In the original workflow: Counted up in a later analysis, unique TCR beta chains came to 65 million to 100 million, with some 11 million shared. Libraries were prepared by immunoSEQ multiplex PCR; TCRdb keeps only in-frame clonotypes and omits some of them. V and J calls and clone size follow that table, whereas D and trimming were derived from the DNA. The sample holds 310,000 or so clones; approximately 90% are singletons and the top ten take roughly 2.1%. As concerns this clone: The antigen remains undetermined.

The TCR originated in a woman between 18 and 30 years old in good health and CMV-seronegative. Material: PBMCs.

CDR3 amino acids: CASSSRQGDQPQHF. In DNA, the CDR3 is TGTGCCAGCAGCTCTCGACAGGGGGATCAGCCCCAGCATTTT. This rearrangement joins TRBV7-6 to TRBJ1-5; the match to TRBD1 covers 9 bases. From germline, CDR1 is SGHVS and CDR2 FNYEAQ. V dropped 4 bases and J dropped 5; count of bases not matched to a gene: 3. This CDR3 region has 14 residues. Combining the CDR3 with reference TRBV7-6 and TRBJ1-5 gives the whole variable domain GAGVSQSPRYKVTKRGQDVALRCDPISGHVSLYWYRQALGQGPEFLTYFNYEAQQDKSGLPNDRFSAERPEGSISTLTIQRTEQRDSAMYRCASSSRQGDQPQHFGDGTRLSIL.